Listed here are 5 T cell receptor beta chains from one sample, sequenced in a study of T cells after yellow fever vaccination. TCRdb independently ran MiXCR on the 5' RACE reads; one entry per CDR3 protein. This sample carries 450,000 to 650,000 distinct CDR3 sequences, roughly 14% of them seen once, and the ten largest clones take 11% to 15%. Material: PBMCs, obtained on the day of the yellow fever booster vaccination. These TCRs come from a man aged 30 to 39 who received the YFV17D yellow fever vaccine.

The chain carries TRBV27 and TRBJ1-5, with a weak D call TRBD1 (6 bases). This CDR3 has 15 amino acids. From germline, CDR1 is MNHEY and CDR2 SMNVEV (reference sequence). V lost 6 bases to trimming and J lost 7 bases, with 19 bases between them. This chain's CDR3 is CASRRGGWPPQPQHF. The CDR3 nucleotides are TGTGCCAGCAGAAGGGGGGGGTGGCCCCCGCAGCCCCAGCATTTT.

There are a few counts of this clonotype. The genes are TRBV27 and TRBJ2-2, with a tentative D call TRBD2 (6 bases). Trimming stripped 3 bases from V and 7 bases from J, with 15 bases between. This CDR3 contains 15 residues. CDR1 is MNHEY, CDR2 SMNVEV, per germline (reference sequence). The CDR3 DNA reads TGTGCCAGCAGTTTTACCGGGAGAGTAGACGGGGAGCTGTTTTTT. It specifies CASSFTGRVDGELFF.

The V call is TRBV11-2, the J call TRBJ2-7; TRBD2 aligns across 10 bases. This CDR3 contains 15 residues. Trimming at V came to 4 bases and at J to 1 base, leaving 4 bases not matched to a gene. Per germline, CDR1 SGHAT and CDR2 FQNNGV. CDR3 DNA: TGTGCCAGCAGCTCTGTTAGCGGGAGGTCCTACGAGCAGTACTTC. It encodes CASSSVSGRSYEQYF.

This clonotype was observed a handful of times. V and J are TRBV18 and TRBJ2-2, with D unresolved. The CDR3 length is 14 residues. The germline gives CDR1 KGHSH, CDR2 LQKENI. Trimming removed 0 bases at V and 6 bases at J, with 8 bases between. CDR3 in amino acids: CASSPPNRAGELFF. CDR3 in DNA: TGTGCCAGCTCACCACCGAATAGGGCCGGGGAGCTGTTTTTT.

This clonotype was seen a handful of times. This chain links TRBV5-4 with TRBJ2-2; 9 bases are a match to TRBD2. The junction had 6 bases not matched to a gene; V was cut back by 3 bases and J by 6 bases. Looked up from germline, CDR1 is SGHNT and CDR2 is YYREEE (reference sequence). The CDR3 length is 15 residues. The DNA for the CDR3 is TGTGCCAGCAGCTCGAGTGGGACTAGCCCCGGGGAGCTGTTTTTT. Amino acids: CASSSSGTSPGELFF.